A single sample gave rise to the 21 T cell receptor beta chains below, sequenced in a study of early T cells in non-severe SARS-CoV-2 infection. TCRdb re-analysed the 5' RACE reads in MiXCR, keeping a single row per CDR3 protein. The table lists approximately 76,000 distinct CDR3 sequences, over 13% of them singletons, with under 4% in the top ten. Sequences were obtained from whole blood. The receptors originated from an adult who was a healthcare worker with PCR-confirmed SARS-CoV-2 infection or an uninfected control (not recorded which).

This clonotype was counted ten times or more. The V and J genes are TRBV9 and TRBJ2-3; TRBD1 is a possible D gene (5 bases). V was shortened by 0 bases and J by 6 bases, with 11 bases between the two germline ends. This CDR3 has 14 amino acids. The germline V gene encodes CDR1 SGDLS and CDR2 YYNGEE. CDR3 bases: TGTGCCAGCAGCGTAGAGACGGCAGGGGATACGCAGTATTTT. Translated, it gives CASSVETAGDTQYF.

This clonotype occurred a few times. The chain recombines TRBV20-1 with TRBJ1-5; D ambiguous. CDR1 and CDR2 from the germline V gene are DFQATT and SNEGSKA (reference sequence). This CDR3 has 13 residues. The germline V and J ends were trimmed by 1 base and 4 bases, with 8 bases remaining between them. CDR3 loop: CSARAAANQPQHF. CDR3 sequence (DNA): TGCAGTGCTAGAGCGGCAGCGAATCAGCCCCAGCATTTT.

The V gene is TRBV29-1, the J gene TRBJ2-4; D is perhaps TRBD1 or TRBD2 (5 bases each). The CDR3 is 13 amino acids. CDR1 is SQVTM, CDR2 ANQGSEA, per germline. V was pared by 8 bases and J by 6 bases, with 17 bases between. The chain's CDR3 is CSCQGTEGNIQYF. The CDR3 DNA follows: TGCAGCTGTCAGGGAACTGAGGGAAACATTCAGTACTTC.

This chain connects TRBV29-1 to TRBJ2-2, with 11 bases aligning to TRBD1. Germline CDR1 is SQVTM and CDR2 is ANQGSEA. The length of the CDR3 is 14 residues. The V gene end was trimmed by 6 bases and the J gene end by 0 bases; junction bases not matched to a gene: 0. CDR3 amino acids: CSVGQGANTGELFF. The CDR3 nucleotides read TGCAGCGTGGGACAGGGGGCGAACACCGGGGAGCTGTTTTTT.

The chain couples TRBV18 to TRBJ2-5, with 10 bases matching TRBD1. CDR3 length: 15 amino acids. V shed 5 bases, J shed 5 bases, and the junction held 8 bases outside the gene matches. Germline values: CDR1 KGHSH, CDR2 LQKENI. This CDR3 reads CASSSRQGASETQYF. Here the CDR3 DNA reads TGTGCCAGCTCATCGAGACAGGGGGCGAGTGAGACCCAGTACTTC.

This clonotype was found a few times. The chain joins TRBV20-1 to TRBJ2-1; 8 bases agree with TRBD2. The CDR3 extends over 18 amino acids. V shed 0 bases and J 2 bases; nucleotides not matched to a gene: 12. The germline gives CDR1 DFQATT, CDR2 SNEGSKA (reference sequence). The CDR3 bases are TGCAGTGCTAGAGATAGCGGAGCGGGAGTGGGGACCTACAATGAGCAGTTCTTC. Protein sequence: CSARDSGAGVGTYNEQFF.

There are many counts of this clonotype. This chain links TRBV29-1 with TRBJ2-3, with 14 bases that match TRBD2. This CDR3 has 19 amino acids. V shed 0 bases, J shed 2 bases, and the junction held 10 bases outside the gene matches. Germline CDR1 and CDR2: SQVTM and ANQGSEA. CDR3 protein: CSVEEGSGLAGGPTDTQYF. The CDR3 region has the DNA TGCAGCGTTGAAGAAGGTAGCGGACTAGCGGGGGGACCCACAGATACGCAGTATTTT.

This chain joins TRBV6-5 and TRBJ1-1; 8 nucleotides align to TRBD1. The germline CDR1 and CDR2 sequences are MNHEY and SVGAGI. Trimming at V came to 7 bases and at J to 1 base, leaving 5 bases not matched to a gene. This CDR3 comprises 14 residues. The DNA for the CDR3 is TGTGCCAGCACTGGGACAGGAGAGAACACTGAAGCTTTCTTT. Translating it yields CASTGTGENTEAFF.

The rearrangement joins TRBV29-1 to TRBJ2-5; possible D gene TRBD1, 7 bases. This CDR3 has 13 amino acids. The germline V gene encodes CDR1 SQVTM and CDR2 ANQGSEA. V was clipped by 3 bases and J by 5 bases, with 13 bases between them. The CDR3 nucleotides are TGCAGCGTTGAGGAGGGGGCGAAGGAGACCCAGTACTTC. This encodes CSVEEGAKETQYF.

J is TRBJ1-3 and V is TRBV12-3 or TRBV12-4; possibly TRBD1 for D (6 bases). V lost 6 bases and J 2 bases, leaving 11 bases between the germline ends. The CDR3 length is 14 residues. Here the CDR3 DNA reads TGTGCCAGCAGGTTGGACAGAACTGGAAACACCATATATTTT. Its translation is CASRLDRTGNTIYF.

The table lists this clonotype with many counts. The DNA of the CDR3 is TGCAGCGTTGGGGAACAGGGGGCCTCCTACGAGCAGTACTTC. It is translated as CSVGEQGASYEQYF. The rearrangement uses TRBV29-1 and TRBJ2-7, with 9 bases identical to TRBD1. Germline V gives CDR1 SQVTM, CDR2 ANQGSEA. This CDR3 region has 14 residues. Trimming cost V 4 bases and J 0 bases; bases outside gene matches: 4.

This clonotype was recorded a few times. The chain has TRBV6-5 and TRBJ2-1; possibly TRBD2 for D (6 bases). Looked up from germline, CDR1 is MNHEY and CDR2 is SVGAGI. There are 15 residues in the CDR3. V was pared by 4 bases and J by 3 bases, with 13 bases between. CDR3 nucleotides: TGTGCCAGCAGTTCCCTGACTAGGATCTACAATGAGCAGTTCTTC. Translation: CASSSLTRIYNEQFF.

This clonotype was found many times. The J gene is TRBJ2-7, the V gene TRBV20-1; TRBD2 agrees at 7 bases. V shed 1 base, J shed 3 bases, and the junction held 3 bases outside the gene matches. In germline, CDR1 is DFQATT, CDR2 SNEGSKA (reference sequence). The CDR3 has 13 amino acids. The CDR3 reads CSARGLADYEQYF. CDR3 in DNA: TGCAGTGCTAGAGGCCTAGCGGACTACGAGCAGTACTTC.

This clonotype was counted at least ten times. V and J are TRBV6-5 and TRBJ2-3; D is ambiguous. Germline CDR1 and CDR2: MNHEY and SVGAGI. The V gene lost 10 bases and the J gene lost 0 bases, with 8 bases spanning the gap. The CDR3 extends over 12 amino acids. CDR3 nucleotide sequence: TGTGCCACCTCCGGGAGCACAGATACGCAGTATTTT. Translated: CATSGSTDTQYF.

This clonotype has ten or more counts. V usage is TRBV6-4 and J usage is TRBJ2-1; no definite D call. This CDR3 region has 13 residues. Trimming stripped 0 bases from V and 7 bases from J, with 7 bases between. Germline assignment: CDR1 MRHNA and CDR2 SNTAGT. DNA for the CDR3: TGTGCCAGCAGTGACTCGACGGAAAATGAGCAGTTCTTC. Translating it yields CASSDSTENEQFF.

This clonotype was seen a handful of times. The genes are TRBV20-1 and TRBJ1-2; D is unclear. Germline-derived CDR1 and CDR2 are DFQATT and SNEGSKA (reference sequence). This CDR3 contains 14 residues. The V gene lost 0 bases and the J gene lost 3 bases, with 11 bases spanning the gap. The CDR3 region has the DNA TGCAGTGCTAGAGATGAGGAGAGGGACTATGGCTACACCTTC. This translates into CSARDEERDYGYTF.

In this sample, this clonotype turned up many times. This chain joins TRBV20-1 and TRBJ2-4; tentatively, D is TRBD1 (6 bases). Germline CDR1 and CDR2: DFQATT and SNEGSKA (reference sequence). With 3 bases removed from V and 8 bases from J, the gap between germline ends came to 14 bases. The CDR3 is 13 amino acids. The CDR3 nucleotides read TGCAGTGCTAGTTGGGGTCACAGGGACATTCAGTACTTC. It yields the protein CSASWGHRDIQYF.

The chain is built from TRBV2 and TRBJ2-7; no clear D gene. This CDR3 is built from 12 residues. Germline V lookup: CDR1 SNHLY, CDR2 FYNNEI. The germline V and J ends were trimmed by 3 bases and 0 bases, with 3 bases remaining between them. CDR3 sequence reads: CASSEASYEQYF. CDR3 bases: TGTGCCAGCAGTGAGGCCTCCTACGAGCAGTACTTC.

This clonotype was recorded many times. V is TRBV11-2 and J is TRBJ2-5; 8 bases fit TRBD2. CDR3 size: 15 residues. With 3 bases clipped from V and 3 bases from J, the junction kept 6 bases outside the gene matches. The germline gives CDR1 SGHAT, CDR2 FQNNGV. As DNA, the CDR3 is TGTGCCAGCAGCTTTAGCGGGAACAGGAAAGAGACCCAGTACTTC. This translates into CASSFSGNRKETQYF.

In this sample, this clonotype turned up a few times. A junction end diverges from the germline sequence, so it may reflect a read error. CDR3 DNA: TGTGCCATCAGCGAGTACAATGAGCAGTTCTTC. Translating gives CAISEYNEQFF. This chain connects TRBV10-3 to TRBJ2-1; D uncertain. The germline V gene has CDR1 ENHRY and CDR2 SYGVKD. The CDR3 consists of 11 residues.

This clonotype was seen at least ten times. The J gene is TRBJ2-1, the V gene TRBV15; D is unresolved. V lost 0 bases, J lost 0 bases, and 9 bases lay in between. The CDR3 has 16 amino acids. Germline loops: CDR1 LNHNV, CDR2 YYDKDF (reference sequence). CDR3 sequence (DNA): TGTGCCACCAGCAGAGATCCTGGCTTCTCCTACAATGAGCAGTTCTTC. This codes for CATSRDPGFSYNEQFF.